The next 3 T cell receptor beta chains were all read from a single sample in a study of blood T cell repertoires in COVID-19. The table came from immunoSEQ multiplex PCR; TCRdb's copy has only in-frame clones and leaves some out. The sample records over 250,000 clones, 80% to 95% being singletons. Specimen: peripheral blood. The receptors shown here come from a woman in her twenties or thirties with COVID-19, enrolled during active disease.

The rearrangement uses TRBV29-1 and TRBJ1-1, with 9 bases identical to TRBD1. The CDR3 has 12 residues. V lost 8 bases, J lost 6 bases, and 7 bases stayed unmatched. The germline CDR1 and CDR2 sequences are SQVTM and ANQGSEA. The CDR3 DNA sequence: TGCAGCCTCGGGGACAGGGCGTCTGAAGCTTTCTTT. Translation: CSLGDRASEAFF.

This clone turned up a few times. The chain carries TRBV7-2 and TRBJ2-7, with TRBD1 as a possible D gene (5 bases). The germline V gene encodes CDR1 SGHTA and CDR2 FQGNSA. The V end was cut by 2 bases, the J end by 1 base, with 9 bases between. The CDR3 consists of 14 residues. The CDR3 region is CASSLTRQSYEQYF. CDR3 DNA sequence: TGTGCCAGCAGCTTAACCCGACAGTCCTACGAGCAGTACTTC. Supplemented by reference TRBV7-2 and TRBJ2-7, the full variable domain reads GAGVSQSPSNKVTEKGKDVELRCDPISGHTALYWYRQSLGQGLEFLIYFQGNSAPDKSGLPSDRFSAERTGGSVSTLTIQRTQQEDSAVYLCASSLTRQSYEQYFGPGTRLTVT.

V gene TRBV6-5 combines with J gene TRBJ1-6; D call uncertain. V was clipped by 4 bases and J by 9 bases, with 13 bases between them. CDR3 size: 14 residues. CDR1 is MNHEY and CDR2 is SVGAGI in the germline V gene. CDR3 region: CASSLVGEVSPLHF. CDR3 DNA sequence: TGTGCCAGCAGTTTAGTCGGGGAGGTTTCACCCCTCCACTTT.